The sequence of this T cell receptor (beta chain) was determined in a study of PD-L1 blockade in urothelial cancer. Time point in this sample: pretreatment peripheral blood. Per-patient samples, pretreatment and on-treatment, numbered 1 to 8. The CDR3 spans 14 residues. The germline V gene has CDR1 SGHTA and CDR2 FQGNSA. The trim removed 5 bases at V and 5 bases at J, leaving 7 bases unmatched. Generated by immunoSEQ multiplex PCR, the TCRdb table keeps only in-frame clones and is missing some. The table includes approximately 32,000 clones, roughly 82% detected once. This TCR came from a man aged 55 to 70 with urothelial cancer. Sequenced material: PBMCs, taken around atezolizumab (anti-PD-L1) treatment. The chain recombines TRBV7-2 with TRBJ2-5, with TRBD1 matching over 8 bases. In nucleotides, the CDR3 is TGTGCCAGCAGCCCGTCACGACAGGGGGAGACCCAGTACTTC. Translating gives CASSPSRQGETQYF.